The clone carrying this TCR beta chain was observed at least ten times. Its target is not known. Unsorted libraries used 2 million PBMCs kept at -80 degrees C. The sample comes from a study of neurological immune-mediated disorders. General observations from the study: TCR-beta repertoires seemed private in all groups, with no expanded CDR3 amino acid sequences shared.

With 10-nucleotide random UMIs included, cDNA was synthesized by 5'RACE. Sequencing of 15-18 subjects in each run yielded over 170 million TCR-beta sequences. TCRdb reanalysed the 5' RACE reads using MiXCR and keeps one entry per CDR3 protein. The table has more than 40,000 distinct CDR3 sequences, approximately 3% seen once. Sequencing input: PBMCs. The sequence came from a woman aged 45-60 years with multiple sclerosis.

CDR3 loop: CASSLGGGAGHNEQFF. CDR3 coding DNA: TGTGCCAGCAGCTTGGGCGGGGGGGCAGGGCACAATGAGCAGTTCTTC. J is TRBJ2-1 and V is TRBV7-2; 9 positions match TRBD2. The CDR3 is 16 amino acids. Germline CDR1 reads SGHTA; CDR2 reads FQGNSA. Trimming removed 3 bases from V and 5 bases from J; junction bases left unmatched: 8. Full variable domain (remainder filled in from reference TRBV7-2 and TRBJ2-1): GAGVSQSPSNKVTEKGKDVELRCDPISGHTALYWYRQSLGQGLEFLIYFQGNSAPDKSGLPSDRFSAERTGGSVSTLTIQRTQQEDSAVYLCASSLGGGAGHNEQFFGPGTRLTVL.